The 5 T cell receptor beta chains below come from one sample, sequenced in a study of shared clonotypes between healthy human individuals (dated by TCRdb to 2018 to 2021). Library prep was done by the immunoSEQ multiplex PCR assay. The source is immuneACCESS, and TCRdb retained only in-frame sequences with V and J called. Part of the clones is not carried over; for the studies checked, unresolved V genes explain less than half of this, and the remainder is unexplained. The table for this sample lists approximately 2,000,000 clones; 92% of them were counted only once. The ten largest account for more than 0.35% of the sample. Sample: naive CD4+ T cells from PBMCs. This specimen's cell subset or site label, interpreted: CD45RA+ positively selected. The receptors were gathered from a young man in good health. Some clones in this sample may be carry-over from other donors' samples.

The CDR3 DNA is TGTGCCAGCGCCGCCCCCGGGACGACCTACAATGAGCAGTTCTTC. Residues: CASAAPGTTYNEQFF. The chain combines TRBV11-1 with TRBJ2-1; perhaps D is TRBD1 or TRBD2 (5 bases each). Deletions cut 8 bases from V and 2 bases from J, with 16 bases between. The CDR3 loop spans 15 amino acids. Germline CDR1 is SGHAT and CDR2 is FQDESV (reference sequence).

The chain carries TRBV5-4 and TRBJ2-1; D remains ambiguous. Germline CDR1 reads SGHNT; CDR2 reads YYREEE (reference sequence). This CDR3 is 16 amino acids long. V lost 0 bases, J lost 3 bases, and 13 bases lay in between. The CDR3 bases are TGTGCCAGCAGCTTGGCCAGGTTAGCTGGCTACAATGAGCAGTTCTTC. Translation gives CASSLARLAGYNEQFF. The whole variable domain, remainder taken from reference TRBV5-4 and TRBJ2-1, is ETGVTQSPTHLIKTRGQQVTLRCSSQSGHNTVSWYQQALGQGPQFIFQYYREEENGRGNFPPRFSGLQFPNYSSELNVNALELDDSALYLCASSLARLAGYNEQFFGPGTRLTVL.

The J gene is TRBJ2-1, the V gene TRBV6-1; 14 nucleotides agree with TRBD2. V shed 4 bases and J 8 bases; nucleotides not matched to a gene: 7. There are 16 residues in the CDR3. Germline V gene data show CDR1 as MNHNS and CDR2 as SASEGT. The CDR3 bases are TGTGCCAGCAGTGCAAGACTAGCGGGAGGGTGGGATGAGCAGTTCTTC. It specifies CASSARLAGGWDEQFF.

This rearrangement joins TRBV2 to TRBJ1-5, with D unclear. CDR1 and CDR2 from the germline V gene are SNHLY and FYNNEI. With 8 bases removed from V and 4 bases from J, the gap between germline ends came to 15 bases. The CDR3 covers 14 residues. The CDR3 is CASGWSTTNQPQHF. CDR3 DNA: TGTGCCAGCGGATGGTCGACCACTAATCAGCCCCAGCATTTT.

The chain uses TRBV25-1 and TRBJ1-1; the match to TRBD1 covers 11 bases. J lost 6 bases, V lost 8 bases, and 11 bases had no gene match. The germline V gene encodes CDR1 MGHDK and CDR2 SYGVNS. This CDR3 region has 15 residues. CDR3 residues: CASYRGTGGISEAFF. The DNA for the CDR3 is TGTGCCAGCTACAGGGGGACAGGGGGGATATCTGAAGCTTTCTTT.